The T cell receptor beta chain under discussion was sequenced for a study of OX40 agonist ivuxolimab in advanced cancers. At the level of the study: Allowance was made for prior anti-PD-1, anti-PD-L1 or anti-CTLA-4 therapy, and about 40% had some.

As for this clone: Antigen: not known.

Notes on the study in general: At doses 0.1 to 3.0 mg/kg, CD4+ and CD8+ clones expanded.

CDR1 SGHNT and CDR2 YYREEE come from the germline V gene (reference sequence). The ends were cut back, 5 bases at V and 0 bases at J, with 6 bases in the middle. The CDR3 is 13 residues long. Here immunoSEQ multiplex PCR was the method, and the copy in TCRdb shows in-frame clones only, minus some. Of approximately 7,000 clones listed, 70% to 80% are singletons. This sequence originates from an adult with an advanced solid tumor such as melanoma, head and neck, liver or kidney cancer. The V gene is TRBV5-4, the J gene TRBJ2-1, with D possibly being TRBD1 or TRBD2 (5 bases each). The source material was CD4+ or CD8+ T cells sorted from blood, sampled in a trial of the OX40 agonist ivuxolimab. CDR3 sequence (DNA): TGTGCCAGCAGTGGGGGCTCCTACAATGAGCAGTTCTTC. Protein: CASSGGSYNEQFF.